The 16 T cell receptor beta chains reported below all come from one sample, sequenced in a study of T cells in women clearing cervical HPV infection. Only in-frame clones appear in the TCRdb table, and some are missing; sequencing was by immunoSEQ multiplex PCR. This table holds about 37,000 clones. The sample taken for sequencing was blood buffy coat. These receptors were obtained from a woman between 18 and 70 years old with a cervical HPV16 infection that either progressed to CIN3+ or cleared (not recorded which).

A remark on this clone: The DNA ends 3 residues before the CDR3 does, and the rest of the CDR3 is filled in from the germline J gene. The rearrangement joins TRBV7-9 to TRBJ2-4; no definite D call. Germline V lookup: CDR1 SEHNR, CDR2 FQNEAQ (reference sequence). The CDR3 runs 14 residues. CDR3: CASSLTHSNYGQYF. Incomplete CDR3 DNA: TGTGCCAGCAGCTTGACTCATTCTAACTATGGT.

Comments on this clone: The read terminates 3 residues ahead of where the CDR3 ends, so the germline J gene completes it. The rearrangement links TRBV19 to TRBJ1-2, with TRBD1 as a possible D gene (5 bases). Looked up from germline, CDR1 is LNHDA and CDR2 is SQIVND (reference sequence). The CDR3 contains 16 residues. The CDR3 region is CASSPGTSVAYNDYTF. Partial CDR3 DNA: TGTGCCAGTAGTCCCGGGACTAGCGTTGCCTACAATGAC.

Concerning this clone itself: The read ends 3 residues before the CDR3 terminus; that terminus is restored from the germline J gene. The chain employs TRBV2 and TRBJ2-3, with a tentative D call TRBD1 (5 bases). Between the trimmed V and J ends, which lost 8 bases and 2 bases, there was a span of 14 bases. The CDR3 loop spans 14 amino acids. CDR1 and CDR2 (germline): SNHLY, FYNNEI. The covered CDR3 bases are TGTGCCAGCCGCGACAGTCCCCCCACAGATACG. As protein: CASRDSPPTDT. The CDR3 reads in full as CASRDSPPTDTQYF.

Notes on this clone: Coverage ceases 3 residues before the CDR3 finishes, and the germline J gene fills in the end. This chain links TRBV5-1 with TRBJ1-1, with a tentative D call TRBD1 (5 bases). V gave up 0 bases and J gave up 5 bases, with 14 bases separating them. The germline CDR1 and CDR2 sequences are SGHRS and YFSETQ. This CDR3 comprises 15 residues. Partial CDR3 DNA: TGCGCCAGCAGCTTGGAGGGGCGGGGTAGGACTGAA. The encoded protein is CASSLEGRGRTE. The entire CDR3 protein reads CASSLEGRGRTEAFF. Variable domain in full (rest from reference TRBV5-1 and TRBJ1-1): KAGVTQTPRYLIKTRGQQVTLSCSPISGHRSVSWYQQTPGQGLQFLFEYFSETQRNKGNFPGRFSGRQFSNSRSEMNVSTLELGDSALYLCASSLEGRGRTEAFFGQGTRLTVV.

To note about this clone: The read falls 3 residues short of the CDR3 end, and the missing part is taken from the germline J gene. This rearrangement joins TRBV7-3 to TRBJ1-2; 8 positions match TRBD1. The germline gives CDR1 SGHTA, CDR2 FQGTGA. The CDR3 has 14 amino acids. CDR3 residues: CASSSTGVSNDYTF. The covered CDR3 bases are TGTGCCAGCAGCTCGACAGGGGTATCCAATGAC.

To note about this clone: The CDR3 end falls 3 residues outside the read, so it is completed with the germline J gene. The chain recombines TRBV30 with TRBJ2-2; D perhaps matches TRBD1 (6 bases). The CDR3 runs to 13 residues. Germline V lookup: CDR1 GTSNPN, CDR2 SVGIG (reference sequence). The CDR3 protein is CAWSGTGNEKLFF. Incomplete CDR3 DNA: TGTGCCTGGAGTGGTACAGGGAATGAAAAG.

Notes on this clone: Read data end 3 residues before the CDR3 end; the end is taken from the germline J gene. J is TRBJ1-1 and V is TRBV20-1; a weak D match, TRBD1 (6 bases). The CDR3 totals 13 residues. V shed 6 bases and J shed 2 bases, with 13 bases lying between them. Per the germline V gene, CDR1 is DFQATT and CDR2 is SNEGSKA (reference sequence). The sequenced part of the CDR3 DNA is TGCAGTGCCAGGACAGCGATTAACACTGAA. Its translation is CSARTAINTE. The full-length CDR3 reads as CSARTAINTEAFF.

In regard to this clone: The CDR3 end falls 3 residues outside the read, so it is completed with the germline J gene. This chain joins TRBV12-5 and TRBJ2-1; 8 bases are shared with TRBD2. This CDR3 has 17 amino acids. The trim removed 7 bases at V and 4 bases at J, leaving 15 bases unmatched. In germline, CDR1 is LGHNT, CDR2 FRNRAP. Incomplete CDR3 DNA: TGTGCTAGTGAACCCATGGAGGGACTAGAGTCGTACAATGAG. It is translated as CASEPMEGLESYNE. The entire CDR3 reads CASEPMEGLESYNEQFF. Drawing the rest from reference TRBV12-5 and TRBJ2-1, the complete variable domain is DARVTQTPRHKVTEMGQEVTMRCQPILGHNTVFWYRQTMMQGLELLAYFRNRAPLDDSGMPKDRFSAEMPDATLATLKIQPSEPRDSAVYFCASEPMEGLESYNEQFFGPGTRLTVL.

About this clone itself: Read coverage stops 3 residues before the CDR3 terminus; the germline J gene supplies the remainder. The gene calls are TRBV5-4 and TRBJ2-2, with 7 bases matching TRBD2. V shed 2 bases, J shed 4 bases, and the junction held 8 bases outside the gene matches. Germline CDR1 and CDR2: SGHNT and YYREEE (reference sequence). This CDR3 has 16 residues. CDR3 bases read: TGTGCCAGCAGCTTCGATCCAGCGGGACCCACCGGGGAG. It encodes CASSFDPAGPTGE. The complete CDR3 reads CASSFDPAGPTGELFF.

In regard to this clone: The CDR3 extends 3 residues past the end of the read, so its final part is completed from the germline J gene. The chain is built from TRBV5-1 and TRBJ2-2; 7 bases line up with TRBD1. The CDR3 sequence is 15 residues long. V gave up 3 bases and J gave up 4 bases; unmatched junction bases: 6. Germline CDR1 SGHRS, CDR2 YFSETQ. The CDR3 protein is CASSSRQGSTGELFF. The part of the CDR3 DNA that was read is TGCGCCAGCAGCTCTAGACAGGGTTCCACCGGGGAG.

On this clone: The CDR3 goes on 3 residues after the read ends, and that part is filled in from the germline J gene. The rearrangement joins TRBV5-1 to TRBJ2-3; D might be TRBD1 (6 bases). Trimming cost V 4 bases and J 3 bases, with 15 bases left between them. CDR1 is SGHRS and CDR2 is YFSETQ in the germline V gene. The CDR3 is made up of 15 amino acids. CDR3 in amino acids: CASSPSGTLTDTQYF. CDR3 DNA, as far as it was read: TGCGCCAGCAGCCCCTCCGGGACATTGACAGATACG.

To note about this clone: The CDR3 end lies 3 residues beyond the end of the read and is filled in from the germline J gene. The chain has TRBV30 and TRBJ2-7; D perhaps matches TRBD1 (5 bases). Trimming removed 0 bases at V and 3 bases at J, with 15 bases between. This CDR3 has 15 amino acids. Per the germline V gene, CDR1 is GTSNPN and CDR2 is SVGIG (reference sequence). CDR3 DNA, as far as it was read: TGTGCCTGGAGTGTAAGTCAGGGTTTCATCTACGAG. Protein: CAWSVSQGFIYE. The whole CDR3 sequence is CAWSVSQGFIYEQYF.

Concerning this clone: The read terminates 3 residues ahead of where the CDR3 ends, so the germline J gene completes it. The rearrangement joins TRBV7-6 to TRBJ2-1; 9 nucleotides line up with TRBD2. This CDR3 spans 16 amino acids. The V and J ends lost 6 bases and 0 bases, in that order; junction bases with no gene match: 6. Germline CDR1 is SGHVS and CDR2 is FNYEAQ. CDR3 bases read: TGTGCCAGCAGTTCCCGAGCGGGGGGCTCCTACAATGAG. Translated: CASSSRAGGSYNE. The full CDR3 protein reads CASSSRAGGSYNEQFF.

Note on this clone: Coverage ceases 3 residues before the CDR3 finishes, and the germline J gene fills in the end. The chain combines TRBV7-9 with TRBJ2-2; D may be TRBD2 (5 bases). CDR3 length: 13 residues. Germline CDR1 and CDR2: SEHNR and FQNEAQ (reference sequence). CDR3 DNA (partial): TGTGCCAGCGGACGGGGAGCTAATGAAAAG. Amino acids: CASGRGANEK. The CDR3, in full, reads CASGRGANEKLFF. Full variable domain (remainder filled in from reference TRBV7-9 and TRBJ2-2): DTGVSQNPRHKITKRGQNVTFRCDPISEHNRLYWYRQTLGQGPEFLTYFQNEAQLEKSRLLSDRFSAERPKGSFSTLEIQRTEQGDSAMYLCASGRGANEKLFFGEGSRLTVL.

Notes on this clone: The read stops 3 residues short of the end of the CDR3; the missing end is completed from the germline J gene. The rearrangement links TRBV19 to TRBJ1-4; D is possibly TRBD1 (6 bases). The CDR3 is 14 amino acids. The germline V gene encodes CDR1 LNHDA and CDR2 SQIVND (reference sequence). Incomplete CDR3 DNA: TGTGCCAGCGGACAGAGCTCCTATAATTCACCA. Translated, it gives CASGQSSYNSP. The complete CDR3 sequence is CASGQSSYNSPLFF.

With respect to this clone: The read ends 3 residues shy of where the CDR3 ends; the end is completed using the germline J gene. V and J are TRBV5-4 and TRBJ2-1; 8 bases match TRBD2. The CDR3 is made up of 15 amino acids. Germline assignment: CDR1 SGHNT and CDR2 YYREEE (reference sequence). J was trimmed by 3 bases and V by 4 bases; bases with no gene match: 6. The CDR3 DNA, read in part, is TGTGCCAGCAGCCAACTAGCGGAGAGCTACAATGAG. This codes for CASSQLAESYNE. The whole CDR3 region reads CASSQLAESYNEQFF. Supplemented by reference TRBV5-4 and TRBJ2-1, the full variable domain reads ETGVTQSPTHLIKTRGQQVTLRCSSQSGHNTVSWYQQALGQGPQFIFQYYREEENGRGNFPPRFSGLQFPNYSSELNVNALELDDSALYLCASSQLAESYNEQFFGPGTRLTVL.